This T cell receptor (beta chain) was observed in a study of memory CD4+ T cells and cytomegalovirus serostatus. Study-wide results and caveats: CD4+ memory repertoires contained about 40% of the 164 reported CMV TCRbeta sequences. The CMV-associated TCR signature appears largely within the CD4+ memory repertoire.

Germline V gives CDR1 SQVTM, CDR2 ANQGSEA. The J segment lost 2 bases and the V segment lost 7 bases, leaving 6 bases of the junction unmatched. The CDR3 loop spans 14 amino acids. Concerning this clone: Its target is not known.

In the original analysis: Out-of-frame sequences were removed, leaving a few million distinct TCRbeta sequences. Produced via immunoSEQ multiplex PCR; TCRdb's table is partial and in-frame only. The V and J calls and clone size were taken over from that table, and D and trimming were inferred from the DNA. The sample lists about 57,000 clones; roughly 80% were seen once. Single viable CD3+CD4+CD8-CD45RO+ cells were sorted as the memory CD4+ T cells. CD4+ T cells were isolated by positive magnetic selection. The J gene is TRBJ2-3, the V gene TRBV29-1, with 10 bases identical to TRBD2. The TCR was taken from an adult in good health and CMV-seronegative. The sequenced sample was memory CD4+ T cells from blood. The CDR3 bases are TGCAGCGGGTACCTAGCGGGGGTCACAGATACGCAGTATTTT. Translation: CSGYLAGVTDTQYF.